This TCR beta chain was captured in a study of OX40 agonist ivuxolimab in advanced cancers. Clones were sequenced by immunoSEQ multiplex PCR, and TCRdb holds only the in-frame ones, with some missing. Among tens of thousands of clones listed, around 80% were seen once. V lost 5 bases to trimming and J lost 2 bases; unmatched junction nucleotides: 6. This CDR3 is built from 16 residues. From germline, CDR1 is SGHAT and CDR2 FQNNGV. Autoimmune disease history or systemic immunosuppression led to patients being barred. The sequencing here drew on CD4+ or CD8+ T cells sorted from blood, taken in a trial of the OX40 agonist ivuxolimab. The chain carries TRBV11-2 and TRBJ2-2, with TRBD2 matching over 9 bases. This sequence originates from an adult with an advanced solid tumor such as melanoma, head and neck, liver or kidney cancer. CDR3 region: CASSSSGSINTGELFF. CDR3 in DNA: TGTGCCAGCAGCAGTAGCGGGAGTATAAACACCGGGGAGCTGTTTTTT. The full variable domain, completed using reference TRBV11-2 and TRBJ2-2, is EAGVAQSPRYKIIEKRQSVAFWCNPISGHATLYWYQQILGQGPKLLIQFQNNGVVDDSQLPKDRFSAERLKGVDSTLKIQPAKLEDSAVYLCASSSSGSINTGELFFGEGSRLTVL.